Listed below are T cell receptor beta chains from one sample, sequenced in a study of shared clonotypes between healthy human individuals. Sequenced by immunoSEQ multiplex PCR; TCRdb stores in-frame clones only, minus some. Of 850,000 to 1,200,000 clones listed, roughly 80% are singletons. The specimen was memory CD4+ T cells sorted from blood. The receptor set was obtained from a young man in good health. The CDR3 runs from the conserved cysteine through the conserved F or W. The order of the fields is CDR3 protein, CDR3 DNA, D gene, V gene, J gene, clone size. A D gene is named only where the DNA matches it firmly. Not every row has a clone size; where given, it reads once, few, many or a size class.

CDR3: CASIAGGGNSPLHF; DNA: TGTGCCAGCATCGCAGGGGGCGGTAATTCACCCCTCCACTTT; D: .; V: TRBV21-1; J: TRBJ1-6; size: once
CDR3: CASSSLAWGSGYYTF; DNA: TGTGCCAGCAGCTCCCTGGCTTGGGGATCGGGTTACTACACCTTC; D: .; V: TRBV27; J: TRBJ1-2; size: .
CDR3: CASSEEILGTEAFF; DNA: TGTGCCAGCAGTGAAGAAATCTTAGGCACTGAAGCTTTCTTT; D: .; V: TRBV2; J: TRBJ1-1; size: .
CDR3: CASSLDGLTNYGYTF; DNA: TGTGCCAGCAGCTTAGACGGTCTCACTAACTATGGCTACACCTTC; D: .; V: TRBV11-2; J: TRBJ1-2; size: .
CDR3: CASRDRGETQYF; DNA: TGTGCCAGCAGGGACAGAGGAGAGACCCAGTACTTC; D: .; V: TRBV6-1; J: TRBJ2-5; size: .
CDR3: CAWARGASGSIAGELFF; DNA: TGTGCCTGGGCCCGTGGGGCTAGCGGGAGTATCGCCGGGGAGCTGTTTTTT; D: TRBD2; V: TRBV30; J: TRBJ2-2; size: .
CDR3: CASSPGDRGKSGANVLTF; DNA: TGTGCCAGCAGCCCGGGGGACAGGGGGAAATCTGGGGCCAACGTCCTGACTTTC; D: TRBD1; V: TRBV5-4; J: TRBJ2-6; size: once
CDR3: CASSLAGHIYGYTF; DNA: TGTGCCAGCAGCTTAGCGGGACATATCTATGGCTACACCTTC; D: .; V: TRBV5-6; J: TRBJ1-2; size: few
CDR3: CSAGSYEQYF; DNA: TGCAGTGCTGGGTCCTACGAGCAGTACTTC; D: .; V: TRBV20-1; J: TRBJ2-7; size: many
CDR3: CASSLALSRENF; DNA: TGTGCCAGCAGCTTAGCCCTGAGCAGGGAGAACTTC; D: .; V: TRBV7-9; J: TRBJ2-5; size: .
CDR3: CASSVGLQVQSQYF; DNA: TGTGCCAGCAGCGTTGGCCTGCAGGTTCAATCGCAGTATTTT; D: .; V: TRBV7-2; J: TRBJ2-3; size: .
CDR3: CASSLEGGTEAFF; DNA: TGTGCCAGCAGCTTAGAAGGAGGGACTGAAGCTTTCTTT; D: .; V: TRBV7-9; J: TRBJ1-1; size: .
CDR3: CASRSGTNGAEQYF; DNA: TGTGCCAGCAGGTCCGGGACTAACGGGGCGGAGCAGTACTTC; D: TRBD2; V: TRBV2; J: TRBJ2-7; size: .
CDR3: CASSLSAGGNQETQYF; DNA: TGTGCCAGCAGTTTATCGGCGGGGGGAAACCAAGAGACCCAGTACTTC; D: TRBD2; V: TRBV28; J: TRBJ2-5; size: .
CDR3: CASSHPGSVYEQYF; DNA: TGTGCCAGCAGCCACCCCGGGTCGGTCTACGAGCAGTACTTC; D: .; V: TRBV5-4; J: TRBJ2-7; size: .
CDR3: CASSNGLAGENEQFF; DNA: TGTGCCAGCAGTAACGGACTAGCGGGAGAGAATGAGCAGTTCTTC; D: TRBD2; V: TRBV2; J: TRBJ2-1; size: .
CDR3: CASSQEIPGGANTEAFF; DNA: TGCGCCAGCAGCCAAGAAATCCCTGGCGGGGCGAACACTGAAGCTTTCTTT; D: .; V: TRBV4-1; J: TRBJ1-1; size: .
CDR3: CASSLPGVAGSYEQYF; DNA: TGTGCCAGCTCACTACCAGGAGTAGCGGGTTCCTACGAGCAGTACTTC; D: TRBD2; V: TRBV18; J: TRBJ2-7; size: once
CDR3: CAWSLLGETQYF; DNA: TGTGCCTGGAGCCTCCTGGGGGAGACCCAGTACTTC; D: .; V: TRBV30; J: TRBJ2-5; size: many
CDR3: CASTSAADSYNEQFF; DNA: TGTGCCAGCACCTCGGCGGCGGATTCCTACAATGAGCAGTTCTTC; D: .; V: TRBV6-5; J: TRBJ2-1; size: .